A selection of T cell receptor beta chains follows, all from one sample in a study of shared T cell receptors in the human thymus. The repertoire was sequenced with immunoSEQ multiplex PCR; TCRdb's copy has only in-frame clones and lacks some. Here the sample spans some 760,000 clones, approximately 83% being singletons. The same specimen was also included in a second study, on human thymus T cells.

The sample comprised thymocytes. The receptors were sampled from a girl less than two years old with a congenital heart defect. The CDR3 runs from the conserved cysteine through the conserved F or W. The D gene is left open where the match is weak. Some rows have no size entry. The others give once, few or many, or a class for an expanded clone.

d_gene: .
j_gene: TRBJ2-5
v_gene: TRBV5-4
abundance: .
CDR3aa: CASSPAIGSLGTQYF
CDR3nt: TGTGCCAGCAGCCCCGCGATCGGGTCCCTCGGGACCCAGTACTTC

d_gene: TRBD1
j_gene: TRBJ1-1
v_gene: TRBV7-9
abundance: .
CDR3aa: CASSLGQGIMNTEAFF
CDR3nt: TGTGCCAGCAGCCTCGGACAGGGGATAATGAACACTGAAGCTTTCTTT

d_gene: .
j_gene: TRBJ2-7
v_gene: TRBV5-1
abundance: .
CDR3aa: CATARTQGTYEQYF
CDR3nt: TGCGCCACCGCAAGGACTCAAGGTACCTACGAGCAGTACTTC

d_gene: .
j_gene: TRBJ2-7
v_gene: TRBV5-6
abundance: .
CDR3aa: CASSFKYRAYEQYF
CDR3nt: TGTGCCAGCAGCTTTAAATACAGGGCCTACGAGCAGTACTTC

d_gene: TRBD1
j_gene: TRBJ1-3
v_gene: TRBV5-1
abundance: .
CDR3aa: CASSSEGASGNTIYF
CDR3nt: TGCGCCAGCAGCTCCGAGGGGGCTTCTGGAAACACCATATATTTT

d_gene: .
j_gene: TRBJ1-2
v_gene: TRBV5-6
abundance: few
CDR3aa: CASSFTSGANYGYTF
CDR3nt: TGTGCCAGCAGCTTTACCTCGGGTGCCAACTATGGCTACACCTTC

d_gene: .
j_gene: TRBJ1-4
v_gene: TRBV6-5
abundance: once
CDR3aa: CASKGGENEKLFF
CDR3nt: TGTGCCAGCAAGGGGGGGGAGAATGAAAAACTGTTTTTT

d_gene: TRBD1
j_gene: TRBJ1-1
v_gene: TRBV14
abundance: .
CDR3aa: CASSPKKDRDGEAFF
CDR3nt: TGTGCCAGCAGCCCAAAGAAGGACAGGGACGGTGAAGCTTTCTTT

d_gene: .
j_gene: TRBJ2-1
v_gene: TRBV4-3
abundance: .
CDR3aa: CASSQGETPYNEQFF
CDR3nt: TGCGCCAGCAGCCAAGGGGAGACACCATACAATGAGCAGTTCTTC

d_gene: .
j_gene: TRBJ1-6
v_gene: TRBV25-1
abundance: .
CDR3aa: CASSPRGGNNSPLHF
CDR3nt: TGTGCCAGCTCCCCACGGGGGGGGAATAATTCACCCCTCCACTTT

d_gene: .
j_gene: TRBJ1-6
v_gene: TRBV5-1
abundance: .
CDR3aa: CASSPGVNSPLHF
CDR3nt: TGCGCCAGCAGCCCGGGGGTTAATTCACCCCTCCACTTT

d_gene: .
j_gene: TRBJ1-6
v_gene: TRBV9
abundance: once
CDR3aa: CASSSGGRRSPLHF
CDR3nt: TGTGCCAGCAGCTCCGGAGGTCGACGATCACCCCTCCACTTT

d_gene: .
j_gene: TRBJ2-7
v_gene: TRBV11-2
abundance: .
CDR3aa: CASSLDRGPYEQYF
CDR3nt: TGTGCCAGCAGCTTAGACAGGGGACCCTACGAGCAGTACTTC

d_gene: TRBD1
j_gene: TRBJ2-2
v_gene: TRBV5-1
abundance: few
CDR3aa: CASSLGDRGTGELFF
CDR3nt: TGCGCCAGCAGCTTAGGCGACAGGGGGACCGGGGAGCTGTTTTTT

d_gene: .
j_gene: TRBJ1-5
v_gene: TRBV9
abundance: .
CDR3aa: CASSGTDSLDRNQPQHF
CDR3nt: TGTGCCAGCAGCGGAACGGACAGCTTGGATCGCAATCAGCCCCAGCATTTT

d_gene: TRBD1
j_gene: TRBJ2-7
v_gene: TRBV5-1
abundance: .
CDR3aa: CASSFRDRDYEQYF
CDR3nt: TGCGCCAGCAGCTTCCGGGACAGGGACTACGAGCAGTACTTC

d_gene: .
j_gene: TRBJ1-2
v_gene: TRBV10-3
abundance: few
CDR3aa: CAITGENGYTF
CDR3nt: TGTGCCATCACGGGGGAAAATGGCTACACCTTC

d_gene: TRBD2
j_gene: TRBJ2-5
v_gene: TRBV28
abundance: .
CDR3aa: CASSFGLAGGRETQYF
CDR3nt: TGTGCCAGCAGTTTCGGACTAGCGGGGGGGCGAGAGACCCAGTACTTC

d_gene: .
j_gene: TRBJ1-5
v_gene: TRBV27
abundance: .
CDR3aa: CASTVWGRPRGQPQHF
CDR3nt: TGTGCCAGCACGGTGTGGGGGAGGCCCCGTGGTCAGCCCCAGCATTTT

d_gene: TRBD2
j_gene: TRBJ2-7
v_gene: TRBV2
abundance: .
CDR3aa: CASSQGLALLAYEQYF
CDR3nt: TGTGCCAGCAGTCAGGGACTAGCTCTTTTGGCCTACGAGCAGTACTTC

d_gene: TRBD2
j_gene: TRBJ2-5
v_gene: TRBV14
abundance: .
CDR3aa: CASSSPRWTSGKETQYF
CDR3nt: TGTGCCAGCAGCTCCCCCCGATGGACTAGCGGTAAAGAGACCCAGTACTTC

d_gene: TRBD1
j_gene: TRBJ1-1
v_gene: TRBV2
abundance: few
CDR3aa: CASITGQEPKAFF
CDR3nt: TGTGCCAGCATTACGGGACAGGAGCCTAAAGCTTTCTTT

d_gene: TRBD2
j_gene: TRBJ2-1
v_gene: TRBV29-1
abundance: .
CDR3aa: CSAIPQAGIYNEQFF
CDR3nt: TGCAGCGCGATCCCCCAAGCGGGGATTTACAATGAGCAGTTCTTC

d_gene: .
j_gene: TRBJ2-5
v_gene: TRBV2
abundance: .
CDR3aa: CASSVKGPLISTQYF
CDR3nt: TGTGCCAGCAGTGTTAAGGGGCCCCTAATATCGACCCAGTACTTC

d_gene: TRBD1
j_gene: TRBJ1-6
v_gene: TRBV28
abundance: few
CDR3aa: CASSPDRDTTSSYNSPLHF
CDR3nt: TGTGCCAGCAGTCCCGACAGGGATACCACGAGCTCCTATAATTCACCCCTCCACTTT

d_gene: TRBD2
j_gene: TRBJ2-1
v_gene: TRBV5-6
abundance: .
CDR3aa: CASSRPRGGGKDEQFF
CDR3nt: TGTGCCAGCAGCCGCCCGAGGGGCGGGGGAAAAGATGAGCAGTTCTTC

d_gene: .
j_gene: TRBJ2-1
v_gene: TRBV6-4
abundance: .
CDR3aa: CASSETTGFYNEQFF
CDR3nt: TGTGCCAGCAGTGAAACAACAGGGTTTTACAATGAGCAGTTCTTC

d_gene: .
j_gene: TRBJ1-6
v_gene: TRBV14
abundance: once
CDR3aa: CASSISHPDMRLYNSPLHF
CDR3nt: TGTGCCAGCAGTATCTCGCACCCTGACATGCGCCTCTATAATTCACCCCTCCACTTT

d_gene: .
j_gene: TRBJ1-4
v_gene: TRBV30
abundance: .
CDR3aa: CAWSVRVVGEKLFF
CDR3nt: TGTGCCTGGAGTGTCCGGGTGGTAGGTGAAAAACTGTTTTTT

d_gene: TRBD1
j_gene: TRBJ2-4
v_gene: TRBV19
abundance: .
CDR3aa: CASSPTGGETKNIQYF
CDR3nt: TGTGCCAGTAGTCCAACAGGGGGCGAAACCAAAAACATTCAGTACTTC

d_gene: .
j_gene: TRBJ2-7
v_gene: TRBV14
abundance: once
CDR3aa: CASSQETLDEQYF
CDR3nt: TGTGCCAGCAGCCAAGAAACTTTAGACGAGCAGTACTTC

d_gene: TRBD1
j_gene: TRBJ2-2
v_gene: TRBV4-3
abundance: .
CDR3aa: CASSQGEVEDRGTGELFF
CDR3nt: TGCGCCAGCAGCCAAGGGGAGGTCGAGGACAGGGGCACCGGGGAGCTGTTTTTT

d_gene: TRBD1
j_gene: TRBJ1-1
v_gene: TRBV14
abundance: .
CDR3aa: CASSHTKAPGQMNTEAFF
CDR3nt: TGTGCCAGCAGCCACACTAAAGCCCCGGGACAGATGAACACTGAAGCTTTCTTT

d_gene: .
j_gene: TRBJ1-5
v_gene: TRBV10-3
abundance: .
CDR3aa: CAISDLGYQPQHF
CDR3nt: TGTGCCATCAGTGATCTGGGCTATCAGCCCCAGCATTTT

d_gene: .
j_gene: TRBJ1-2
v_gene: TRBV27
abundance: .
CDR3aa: CASSLSRTVFYGYTF
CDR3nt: TGTGCCAGCAGTTTATCGAGGACAGTCTTCTATGGCTACACCTTC

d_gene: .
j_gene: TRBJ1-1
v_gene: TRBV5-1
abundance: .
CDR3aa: CASSLGKQVEAFF
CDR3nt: TGCGCCAGCAGCTTGGGGAAACAGGTTGAAGCTTTCTTT

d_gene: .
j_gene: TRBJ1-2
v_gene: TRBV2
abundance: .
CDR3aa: CASSSAGQIYGYTF
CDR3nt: TGTGCCAGCAGTAGCGCCGGACAGATCTATGGCTACACCTTC

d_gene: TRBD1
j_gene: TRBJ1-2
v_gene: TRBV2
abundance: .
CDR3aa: CARDRGSYGYTF
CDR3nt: TGTGCCAGGGACAGGGGTAGCTATGGCTACACCTTC

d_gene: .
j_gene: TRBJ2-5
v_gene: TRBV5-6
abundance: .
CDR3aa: CASSPDDRGETQYF
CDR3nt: TGTGCCAGCAGCCCTGACGACCGGGGGGAGACCCAGTACTTC

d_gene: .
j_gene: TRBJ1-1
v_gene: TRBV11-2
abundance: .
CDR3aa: CASSPTAISLPFF
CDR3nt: TGTGCCAGCAGCCCCACCGCGATTTCCCTTCCTTTCTTT

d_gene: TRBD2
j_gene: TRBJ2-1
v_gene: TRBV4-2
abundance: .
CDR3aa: CASSHGVAGGYNEQFF
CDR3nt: TGTGCCAGCAGCCATGGAGTAGCGGGGGGGTACAATGAGCAGTTCTTC

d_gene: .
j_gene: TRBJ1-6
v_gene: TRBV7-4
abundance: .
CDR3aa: CASSHRNSPLHF
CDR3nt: TGTGCCAGCAGTCACAGGAATTCACCCCTCCACTTT

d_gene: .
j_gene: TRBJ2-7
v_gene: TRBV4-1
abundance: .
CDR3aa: CASSQERGYEQYF
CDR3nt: TGCGCCAGCAGCCAAGAGCGGGGCTACGAGCAGTACTTC

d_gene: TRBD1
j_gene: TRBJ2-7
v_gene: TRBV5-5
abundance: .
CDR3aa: CASSLVGQGVYEQYF
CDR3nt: TGTGCCAGCAGCTTGGTGGGACAGGGGGTCTACGAGCAGTACTTC

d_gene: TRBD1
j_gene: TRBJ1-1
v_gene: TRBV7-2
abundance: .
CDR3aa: CASSRTGECTEAFF
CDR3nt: TGTGCCAGCAGCCGCACAGGGGAGTGCACTGAAGCTTTCTTT

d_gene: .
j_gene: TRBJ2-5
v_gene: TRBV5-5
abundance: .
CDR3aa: CASSTGSEETQYF
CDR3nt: TGTGCCAGCAGCACCGGGAGTGAAGAGACCCAGTACTTC

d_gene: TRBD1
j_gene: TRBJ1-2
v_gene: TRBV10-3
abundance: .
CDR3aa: CATSTETGQNYGYTF
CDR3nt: TGTGCCACCTCTACGGAAACGGGACAGAACTATGGCTACACCTTC

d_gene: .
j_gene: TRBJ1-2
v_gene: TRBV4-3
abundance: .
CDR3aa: CASSQGLGDGYTF
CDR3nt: TGCGCCAGCAGCCAAGGATTGGGAGATGGCTACACCTTC